Listed here are 26 T cell receptor beta chains from one sample, sequenced in a study of T cells in narcolepsy. Measured with immunoSEQ multiplex PCR; TCRdb has only the in-frame clones, and not every one. Among roughly 13,000 clones listed, roughly 89% were seen once. Material: CD45RA- memory CD4+ T cells from PBMCs. The receptors shown here come from a human donor with narcolepsy.

There are a few counts of this clone. This same CDR3 is encoded by further DNA sequences in the sample. V usage is TRBV28 and J usage is TRBJ1-2; tentative D call: TRBD1 (5 bases). This CDR3 is 12 amino acids long. Germline values: CDR1 MDHEN, CDR2 SYDVKM. The V end was cut by 8 bases, the J end by 3 bases, with 10 bases between. The CDR3 DNA sequence: TGTGCCAGCGGGGCCAGGGACTATGGCTACACCTTC. Translated, it gives CASGARDYGYTF.

The rearrangement joins TRBV18 to TRBJ2-7, with 8 bases that match TRBD1. V lost 5 bases to trimming and J lost 2 bases; unmatched junction nucleotides: 2. Germline V gene data show CDR1 as KGHSH and CDR2 as LQKENI. The CDR3 is made up of 13 amino acids. For the CDR3, the DNA is TGTGCCAGCTCAGTACAGGGGGCCTACGAGCAGTACTTC. Protein sequence: CASSVQGAYEQYF.

The V and J genes are TRBV28 and TRBJ1-5; 7 bases line up with TRBD1. The CDR3 is made up of 15 amino acids. Looked up from germline, CDR1 is MDHEN and CDR2 is SYDVKM. The ends lost 6 bases at V and 1 base at J; junction bases unmatched: 6. The CDR3 DNA reads TGTGCCAGCAGGCGGCCGGGACAGAGCAATCAGCCCCAGCATTTT. Its protein product is CASRRPGQSNQPQHF.

This chain joins TRBV19 and TRBJ2-1; 7 bases fit TRBD2. The germline CDR1 and CDR2 sequences are LNHDA and SQIVND (reference sequence). With V trimmed by 8 bases and J by 9 bases, 13 bases remained unmatched. CDR3 length equals 14 residues. The CDR3 is CASSFGRAYSEQFF. In DNA, the CDR3 is TGTGCCAGTTCTTTTGGGAGGGCCTATAGTGAGCAGTTCTTC.

The genes are TRBV5-4 and TRBJ1-6; possibly TRBD1 for D (5 bases). The CDR3 runs 16 residues. Per germline, CDR1 SGHNT and CDR2 YYREEE (reference sequence). The V and J ends lost 4 bases and 13 bases respectively, with 24 bases between them. CDR3: CASSPNTATVLAPLHF. CDR3 coding DNA: TGTGCCAGCAGCCCCAACACTGCGACAGTCCTGGCTCCCCTCCACTTT.

V and J are TRBV29-1 and TRBJ1-2; 8 bases fit TRBD1. CDR1 and CDR2 from the germline V gene are SQVTM and ANQGSEA. Germline trimming cut 6 bases from V and 8 bases from J; bases unmatched to any gene: 8. This CDR3 region has 12 residues. The CDR3 protein is CSVAKTGDGYTF. The CDR3 nucleotides are TGCAGCGTCGCCAAGACAGGGGACGGCTACACCTTC. The complete variable domain, with remaining parts taken from reference TRBV29-1 and TRBJ1-2, reads SAVISQKPSRDICQRGTSLTIQCQVDSQVTMMFWYRQQPGQSLTLIATANQGSEATYESGFVIDKFPISRPNLTFSTLTVSNMSPEDSSIYLCSVAKTGDGYTFGSGTRLTVV.

The rearrangement links TRBV6-5 to TRBJ2-5; 7 bases fit TRBD2. The CDR3 contains 16 residues. The V segment lost 0 bases and the J segment 6 bases; nucleotides outside the gene matches: 10. Germline lookup yields CDR1 MNHEY and CDR2 SVGAGI. In nucleotides, the CDR3 is TGTGCCAGCAGTTACTCAAAGGGGCTAGCGGTAAAGACCCAGTACTTC. Residues: CASSYSKGLAVKTQYF.

The V and J genes are TRBV7-6 and TRBJ2-3; TRBD2 agrees at 8 bases. Germline lookup yields CDR1 SGHVS and CDR2 FNYEAQ. The CDR3 loop spans 14 amino acids. V lost 5 bases to trimming and J lost 4 bases; unmatched junction nucleotides: 5. DNA of the CDR3: TGTGCCAGCAGCCCGAAGACTAGCGCAGATACGCAGTATTTT. Translation: CASSPKTSADTQYF.

The genes are TRBV6-4 and TRBJ1-1; D is possibly TRBD1 (6 bases). The CDR3 is 16 residues long. Per the germline V gene, CDR1 is MRHNA and CDR2 is SNTAGT. The germline V and J ends were trimmed by 5 bases and 1 base, with 17 bases remaining between them. The DNA of the CDR3 is TGTGCCAGCAGTCCGCAACCCGTGGGACAGAACACTGAAGCTTTCTTT. Translation: CASSPQPVGQNTEAFF.

The V call is TRBV11-1, the J call TRBJ2-3; D perhaps matches TRBD1 (7 bases). Germline CDR1 SGHAT, CDR2 FQDESV (reference sequence). The length of the CDR3 is 15 residues. Trimming left V 2 bases short and J 1 base short, with 10 bases between. CDR3 in amino acids: CASSLQGGGTDTQYF. For the CDR3, the DNA is TGTGCCAGCAGCTTACAGGGGGGCGGCACAGATACGCAGTATTTT.

The V and J genes are TRBV7-9 and TRBJ1-6; 7 nucleotides agree with TRBD1. Germline V gene data show CDR1 as SEHNR and CDR2 as FQNEAQ (reference sequence). This CDR3 contains 18 residues. With 5 bases clipped from V and 2 bases from J, the junction kept 12 bases outside the gene matches. The CDR3 DNA sequence: TGTGCCAGCAGCCGCGGAGGGGGCATACCGCCCTATAATTCACCCCTCCACTTT. Translation: CASSRGGGIPPYNSPLHF.

The V call is TRBV5-1, the J call TRBJ2-4; TRBD2 might be the D (6 bases). V lost 0 bases and J 10 bases, leaving 20 bases between the germline ends. CDR3 length: 16 amino acids. CDR1 SGHRS and CDR2 YFSETQ come from the germline V gene. CDR3 amino acids: CASSLGARDSLRIQYF. The DNA for the CDR3 is TGCGCCAGCAGCTTGGGTGCTAGGGACTCCCTTAGGATTCAGTACTTC.

This sequence joins TRBV7-8 and TRBJ2-7; 8 bases are shared with TRBD2. The V segment lost 8 bases and the J segment 6 bases; nucleotides outside the gene matches: 6. Germline V gene data show CDR1 as SGHVS and CDR2 as FQNEAQ. The CDR3 length is 12 residues. Here the CDR3 reads CASGGAGAEQYF. The CDR3, as DNA: TGTGCCAGCGGAGGAGCGGGAGCCGAGCAGTACTTC.

The rearrangement uses TRBV7-2 and TRBJ2-7; tentatively, D is TRBD2 (5 bases). In germline, CDR1 is SGHTA, CDR2 FQGNSA. The CDR3 loop spans 15 amino acids. The V end lost 5 bases, the J end lost 1 base, and 15 bases lay between the germline ends. CDR3 sequence reads: CASSLGRAPSYEQYF. CDR3 DNA: TGTGCCAGCAGCCTTGGGAGAGCCCCTTCCTACGAGCAGTACTTC.

The V and J genes are TRBV5-1 and TRBJ1-6; tentative D call: TRBD1 (6 bases). CDR1 is SGHRS and CDR2 is YFSETQ in the germline V gene. V lost 0 bases to trimming and J lost 9 bases, with 13 bases between them. The CDR3 covers 15 residues. The CDR3 spells CASSLVEGGTSPLHF. DNA for the CDR3: TGCGCCAGCAGCTTGGTAGAGGGGGGGACTTCACCCCTCCACTTT.

The chain is built from TRBV5-6 and TRBJ1-1; TRBD1 aligns across 7 bases. Germline assignment: CDR1 SGHDT and CDR2 YYEEEE. V was clipped by 0 bases and J by 11 bases; unmatched bases: 10. CDR3 length equals 14 residues. The CDR3 DNA sequence: TGTGCCAGCAGCTTGGTCAGGGGGATGGGTTGGGCTTTCTTT. Translating gives CASSLVRGMGWAFF.

The CDR3 nucleotides read TGTGCCAGCAGCTTGGAGCGGTCCTACGAGCAGTACTTC. Amino acids: CASSLERSYEQYF. The V call is TRBV5-6, the J call TRBJ2-7; tentative D call: TRBD2 (5 bases). Trimming took 0 bases from V and 1 from J, leaving 5 bases between them. Germline V CDR1 and CDR2: SGHDT, YYEEEE. The CDR3 is 13 amino acids.

This chain links TRBV30 with TRBJ1-4, with 8 bases that match TRBD1. The V segment lost 7 bases and the J segment 8 bases; nucleotides outside the gene matches: 6. Germline V gene sequence: CDR1 GTSNPN, CDR2 SVGIG (reference sequence). The CDR3 runs 12 residues. The CDR3, as DNA: TGTGCCTCAGGGACAGGCGGAGAAAAACTGTTTTTT. Its protein is CASGTGGEKLFF.

V and J are TRBV7-8 and TRBJ1-5, with 8 positions matching TRBD1. After removal of 4 bases from V and 2 bases from J, the junction contained 7 bases not matched to a gene. The CDR3 is made up of 16 amino acids. The germline V gene has CDR1 SGHVS and CDR2 FQNEAQ. CDR3 amino acids: CASSSLPDRGNQPQHF. The CDR3 coding sequence is TGTGCCAGCAGCTCCCTTCCGGACAGGGGCAATCAGCCCCAGCATTTT. Full variable domain (remainder filled in from reference TRBV7-8 and TRBJ1-5): GAGVSQSPRYKVAKRGQDVALRCDPISGHVSLFWYQQALGQGPEFLTYFQNEAQLDKSGLPSDRFFAERPEGSVSTLKIQRTQQEDSAVYLCASSSLPDRGNQPQHFGDGTRLSIL.

V and J are TRBV7-2 and TRBJ1-6, with a possible D match to TRBD1 (6 bases). Trimming shortened V by 2 bases and J by 0 bases, and 8 bases separated the two germline ends. Looked up from germline, CDR1 is SGHTA and CDR2 is FQGNSA. The CDR3 consists of 16 residues. CDR3 sequence reads: CASSLQGSSYNSPLHF. DNA for the CDR3: TGTGCCAGCAGCTTACAGGGGAGCTCCTATAATTCACCCCTCCACTTT.

The chain links TRBV6-5 to TRBJ2-2; possibly TRBD1 for D (5 bases). CDR1 and CDR2 (germline): MNHEY, SVGAGI. The V gene lost 2 bases and the J gene lost 1 base, with 8 bases spanning the gap. This CDR3 spans 15 amino acids. The CDR3 reads CASSYDSLNTGELFF. The CDR3 DNA follows: TGTGCCAGCAGTTACGACAGCCTGAACACCGGGGAGCTGTTTTTT.

The gene calls are TRBV7-2 and TRBJ1-1; D gene uncertain. CDR1 is SGHTA, CDR2 FQGNSA, per germline. V lost 1 base, J lost 1 base, and 7 bases lay in between. The CDR3 extends over 14 amino acids. In nucleotides, the CDR3 is TGTGCCAGCAGCTTAGAACAGCCGAACACTGAAGCTTTCTTT. Residues: CASSLEQPNTEAFF. Based on the CDR3 plus reference TRBV7-2 and TRBJ1-1, the full variable domain is GAGVSQSPSNKVTEKGKDVELRCDPISGHTALYWYRQSLGQGLEFLIYFQGNSAPDKSGLPSDRFSAERTGGSVSTLTIQRTQQEDSAVYLCASSLEQPNTEAFFGQGTRLTVV.

The genes are TRBV7-2 and TRBJ2-3; 11 nucleotides agree with TRBD2. The CDR3 consists of 16 residues. V shed 8 bases and J 3 bases; nucleotides not matched to a gene: 10. The V gene's germline CDR1 is SGHTA and CDR2 FQGNSA. CDR3 amino acids: CASGTTSGGGTDTQYF. Written as DNA, the CDR3 is TGTGCCAGCGGAACTACTAGCGGGGGTGGGACAGATACGCAGTATTTT.

This clone was found once. This chain links TRBV7-2 with TRBJ2-5, with 7 bases fitting TRBD2. The J call could be wrong; TRBJ2-7 is a better fit for the DNA end. The length of the CDR3 is 14 residues. Per germline, CDR1 SGHTA and CDR2 FQGNSA. CDR3 in DNA: TGTGCCAGCAGCTCACAGCGGGGAAACTACGAGCAGTACTTC. It specifies CASSSQRGNYEQYF.

The rearrangement joins TRBV5-6 to TRBJ1-2; D possibly corresponds to TRBD1 (6 bases). V shed 4 bases and J shed 5 bases, with 15 bases lying between them. Germline V gene data show CDR1 as SGHDT and CDR2 as YYEEEE. The CDR3 length is 14 residues. For the CDR3, the DNA is TGTGCCAGCAGCCCTACAGGGCAAAAATATGGCTACACCTTC. Protein: CASSPTGQKYGYTF.

This clone was counted once. The chain recombines TRBV2 with TRBJ2-5; the match to TRBD1 covers 7 bases. Germline values: CDR1 SNHLY, CDR2 FYNNEI. The length of the CDR3 is 15 residues. V was clipped by 2 bases and J by 5 bases; unmatched bases: 8. The CDR3 bases are TGTGCCAGCAGTGAAAGGGGGCTAGCTGGGGAGACCCAGTACTTC. Amino acid sequence: CASSERGLAGETQYF.